The T cell receptor (beta chain) described here comes from a study of blood T cell repertoires in COVID-19. In the study overall: There were acute and convalescent COVID-19 samples, and they came from the United States, Italy and Spain. PBMCs, B-cell-depleted T cells, or T cells provided the cDNA or gDNA that made up the material.

Per the original methods: Amplifying reference gene primers gave estimates of nucleated cell counts. Some clones are missing from TCRdb's copy, which holds only in-frame ones; the method was immunoSEQ multiplex PCR. Clone size and the V and J calls come from that table; the DNA yielded D and trimming. Of hundreds of thousands of clones listed, roughly 89% are singletons. The sample consisted of peripheral blood. The receptor comes from a man aged 35 to 55 with acute or convalescent COVID-19.

The CDR3 is CASSWAGAYEQYF. The CDR3 coding sequence is TGTGCCAGCAGTTGGGCGGGGGCCTACGAGCAGTACTTC. The gene calls are TRBV12-3 or TRBV12-4 and TRBJ2-7; 7 bases are a match to TRBD2. The CDR3 has 13 residues. The trim removed 4 bases at V and 2 bases at J, leaving 2 bases unmatched.